These 27 T cell receptor beta chains share one sample of origin, sequenced in a study of response to subunit inactivated influenza vaccine. TCRdb re-called the RT-PCR reads with MiXCR, one entry per CDR3 protein. The table has about 170,000 distinct CDR3 sequences, approximately 12% seen once. These data also formed part of another study, on T cells expressing NK-cell markers. That source reports: TCR beta cDNA was generated via 5'RACE template switching incorporating UMIs.

Sequencing was performed on CD8+ T cells sorted from PBMCs, taken about 13 days after vaccination. These receptors were obtained from a man aged 50 to 60 who received an inactivated influenza vaccine.

This clonotype has just a few counts. This chain connects TRBV20-1 to TRBJ2-7; TRBD2 agrees at 9 bases. CDR1 is DFQATT, CDR2 SNEGSKA, per germline (reference sequence). This CDR3 region has 14 residues. V lost 5 bases to trimming and J lost 7 bases; unmatched junction nucleotides: 12. This chain's CDR3 is CSAPDIAGGQEQYF. Here the CDR3 DNA reads TGCAGTGCTCCAGACATCGCGGGAGGGCAAGAGCAGTACTTC.

This clonotype was observed a handful of times. This chain connects TRBV25-1 to TRBJ2-5; possible D gene TRBD1, 7 bases. The CDR3 is made up of 14 amino acids. The V end was cut by 6 bases, the J end by 2 bases, with 13 bases between. Looked up from germline, CDR1 is MGHDK and CDR2 is SYGVNS. The CDR3 is CASRGGTAQETQYF. The CDR3 DNA follows: TGTGCCAGCAGAGGAGGGACAGCGCAAGAGACCCAGTACTTC.

V and J are TRBV12-3 or TRBV12-4 and TRBJ1-1; possibly TRBD1 for D (5 bases). The ends were cut back, 3 bases at V and 5 bases at J, with 16 bases in the middle. The CDR3 consists of 15 residues. The CDR3 reads CASSLSRDGATEAFF. The CDR3, as DNA: TGTGCCAGCAGTTTGTCGCGGGACGGCGCGACTGAAGCTTTCTTT.

This clonotype showed up many times. The genes are TRBV27 and TRBJ2-3; 7 nucleotides agree with TRBD1. Germline CDR1 reads MNHEY; CDR2 reads SMNVEV (reference sequence). Trimming at V came to 5 bases and at J to 6 bases, leaving 11 bases not matched to a gene. The CDR3 is 15 amino acids. The CDR3 loop reads CASSGTALAGDTQYF. The CDR3 nucleotides are TGTGCCAGCAGTGGGACAGCATTAGCTGGGGATACGCAGTATTTT.

This chain links TRBV7-9 with TRBJ2-1; 11 bases fit TRBD2. Trimming removed 7 bases from V and 7 bases from J; junction bases left unmatched: 9. The V gene's germline CDR1 is SEHNR and CDR2 FQNEAQ (reference sequence). CDR3 length: 15 amino acids. CDR3 sequence (DNA): TGTGCCAGCACCCAAGGTACTAGCGGGAGTAATGAGCAGTTCTTC. Amino acid sequence: CASTQGTSGSNEQFF.

The chain links TRBV7-6 to TRBJ1-1, with D uncertain. V was trimmed by 6 bases and J by 1 base, leaving 9 bases between them. Per the germline V gene, CDR1 is SGHVS and CDR2 is FNYEAQ. This CDR3 has 13 residues. CDR3 sequence reads: CASRRTGNTEAFF. CDR3 nucleotides: TGTGCCAGCAGGAGGACGGGGAACACTGAAGCTTTCTTT.

This clonotype was picked up a small number of times. The chain combines TRBV4-2 with TRBJ2-1; 10 bases fit TRBD2. CDR3 length: 17 residues. Germline V lookup: CDR1 LGHNA, CDR2 YNFKEQ. V lost 2 bases, J lost 10 bases, and 14 bases stayed unmatched. CDR3 in DNA: TGTGCCAGCAGCCAACGAACAGCGGGAGGGCCTTTAGGCGAGCAGTTCTTC. Its translation is CASSQRTAGGPLGEQFF.

The chain is built from TRBV28 and TRBJ2-1, with 8 bases identical to TRBD2. The CDR3 covers 16 residues. Germline CDR1 is MDHEN and CDR2 is SYDVKM. Unmatched junction bases numbered 13, after V lost 4 bases and J lost 8 bases. The chain's CDR3 is CASSYSWYGAGDEQFF. DNA for the CDR3: TGTGCCAGCAGTTATAGTTGGTATGGAGCGGGGGATGAGCAGTTCTTC.

The rearrangement uses TRBV27 and TRBJ2-1; D may correspond to TRBD1 or TRBD2 (5 bases each). The CDR3 is made up of 15 amino acids. From germline, CDR1 is MNHEY and CDR2 SMNVEV (reference sequence). Trimming took 3 bases from V and 6 from J, leaving 15 bases between them. The chain's CDR3 is CASSFGFGGANEQFF. CDR3 nucleotides: TGTGCCAGCAGTTTTGGTTTTGGGGGAGCCAATGAGCAGTTCTTC.

The chain is built from TRBV4-1 and TRBJ2-1; 7 bases map to TRBD1. Germline assignment: CDR1 MGHRA and CDR2 YSYEKL. Trimming removed 4 bases from V and 3 bases from J; junction bases left unmatched: 9. The CDR3 has 16 residues. The CDR3 region has the DNA TGCGCCAGCAGCCCCCAAGACAGGGTCCTCTACAATGAGCAGTTCTTC. It translates to CASSPQDRVLYNEQFF.

Concerning this clonotype itself: An end of the junction differs from the germline gene, which may be a read error. The V and J genes are TRBV27 and TRBJ2-1; D possibly corresponds to TRBD2 (5 bases). Germline V CDR1 and CDR2: MNHEY, SMNVEV (reference sequence). There are 12 residues in the CDR3. The CDR3 protein is CGSGTNYNEQFF. The CDR3 nucleotides are TGCGGCAGCGGCACAAACTACAATGAGCAGTTCTTC.

The table lists this clonotype with a count of one. This chain connects TRBV19 to TRBJ2-7; D is perhaps TRBD1 (6 bases). Germline assignment: CDR1 LNHDA and CDR2 SQIVND (reference sequence). Trimming pared 7 bases from V and 6 bases from J, leaving 16 bases between. The CDR3 has 13 residues. CDR3: CASTPGTPLEQYF. The CDR3 coding sequence is TGTGCCAGTACTCCTGGGACACCCCTCGAGCAGTACTTC. Combining the CDR3 with reference TRBV19 and TRBJ2-7 gives the whole variable domain DGGITQSPKYLFRKEGQNVTLSCEQNLNHDAMYWYRQDPGQGLRLIYYSQIVNDFQKGDIAEGYSVSREKKESFPLTVTSAQKNPTAFYLCASTPGTPLEQYFGPGTRLTVT.

This clonotype was seen repeatedly, ten times or more. This chain joins TRBV20-1 and TRBJ2-3; 7 bases line up with TRBD2. Germline assignment: CDR1 DFQATT and CDR2 SNEGSKA (reference sequence). The CDR3 loop spans 14 amino acids. The junction had 6 bases not matched to a gene; V was cut back by 2 bases and J by 4 bases. The CDR3 spells CSARPGLTSDTQYF. The CDR3 DNA reads as TGCAGTGCTAGACCGGGACTAACATCAGATACGCAGTATTTT.

The chain combines TRBV12-3 or TRBV12-4 with TRBJ1-4, with unresolved D. Deletions cut 5 bases from V and 7 bases from J, with 11 bases between. This CDR3 is built from 13 residues. As DNA, the CDR3 is TGTGCCAGCAGTCCCGGACGGGTTGAAAAACTGTTTTTT. Translated, it gives CASSPGRVEKLFF.

The rearrangement uses TRBV10-3 and TRBJ1-1, with D unresolved. Germline V CDR1 and CDR2: ENHRY, SYGVKD. V lost 3 bases, J lost 4 bases, and 12 bases lay in between. The CDR3 contains 14 residues. CDR3 loop: CAISDQPKGTEAFF. CDR3 DNA sequence: TGTGCCATCAGTGATCAGCCCAAGGGCACTGAAGCTTTCTTT.

At least ten counts were recorded for this clonotype. The rearrangement uses TRBV5-1 and TRBJ1-2; 7 positions agree with TRBD1. Unmatched junction bases numbered 5, after V lost 3 bases and J lost 3 bases. This CDR3 contains 14 residues. The germline V gene encodes CDR1 SGHRS and CDR2 YFSETQ. CDR3 coding DNA: TGCGCCAGCAGCTCGGCCGGACAGGACTATGGCTACACCTTC. It specifies CASSSAGQDYGYTF. The whole variable domain, filled in from reference TRBV5-1 and TRBJ1-2, reads KAGVTQTPRYLIKTRGQQVTLSCSPISGHRSVSWYQQTPGQGLQFLFEYFSETQRNKGNFPGRFSGRQFSNSRSEMNVSTLELGDSALYLCASSSAGQDYGYTFGSGTRLTVV.

This clonotype was recorded a few times. The V call is TRBV6-1, the J call TRBJ1-1; D unclear. Per the germline V gene, CDR1 is MNHNS and CDR2 is SASEGT. CDR3 length: 13 amino acids. Trimming stripped 4 bases from V and 1 base from J, with 7 bases between. CDR3 loop: CASSVRANTEAFF. The CDR3 DNA reads TGTGCCAGCAGTGTTCGGGCGAACACTGAAGCTTTCTTT.

This clonotype turned up a few times. V and J are TRBV28 and TRBJ2-5; no firm D call. The germline V and J ends were trimmed by 7 bases and 4 bases, with 10 bases remaining between them. The CDR3 extends over 12 amino acids. Germline V gene sequence: CDR1 MDHEN, CDR2 SYDVKM. CDR3 bases: TGTGCCAGCACCCTCGTTGGAGAGACCCAGTACTTC. Translated, it gives CASTLVGETQYF.

This clonotype was seen more than once but under ten times. The genes are TRBV29-1 and TRBJ1-6; TRBD1 matches at 9 bases. Germline CDR1 is SQVTM and CDR2 is ANQGSEA. J was trimmed by 7 bases and V by 5 bases; bases with no gene match: 3. CDR3 length: 13 amino acids. CDR3 sequence reads: CSVRTGDNSPLHF. CDR3 nucleotide sequence: TGCAGCGTTCGGACAGGGGACAATTCACCCCTCCACTTT.

There are many counts of this clonotype. The chain carries TRBV10-3 and TRBJ2-7, with 11 bases identical to TRBD2. This CDR3 is 14 amino acids long. The J segment lost 5 bases and the V segment lost 10 bases, leaving 10 bases of the junction unmatched. Germline values: CDR1 ENHRY, CDR2 SYGVKD. CDR3 nucleotide sequence: TGTGCCACCTATAGCGGGAGGGAGCTTGACGAGCAGTACTTC. It encodes CATYSGRELDEQYF.

This clonotype has at least ten counts. The chain is built from TRBV9 and TRBJ2-1; 7 bases align to TRBD2. Per the germline V gene, CDR1 is SGDLS and CDR2 is YYNGEE. This CDR3 contains 14 residues. The trim removed 6 bases at V and 8 bases at J, leaving 11 bases unmatched. The CDR3 loop reads CASTSELAGDEQFF. CDR3 in DNA: TGTGCCAGCACATCCGAGTTGGCGGGAGATGAGCAGTTCTTC. The full variable domain, completed using reference TRBV9 and TRBJ2-1, is DSGVTQTPKHLITATGQRVTLRCSPRSGDLSVYWYQQSLDQGLQFLIQYYNGEERAKGNILERFSAQQFPDLHSELNLSSLELGDSALYFCASTSELAGDEQFFGPGTRLTVL.

This clonotype occurred a few times. The chain is built from TRBV7-9 and TRBJ1-1; D not resolved. The CDR3 spans 12 residues. The germline CDR1 and CDR2 sequences are SEHNR and FQNEAQ (reference sequence). Trimming stripped 5 bases from V and 5 bases from J, with 9 bases between. This CDR3 is CASSHGPTEAFF. CDR3 bases: TGTGCCAGCAGCCACGGACCGACTGAAGCTTTCTTT.

This clonotype was observed a few times. This sequence joins TRBV7-9 and TRBJ2-1, with D hard to call. Germline-derived CDR1 and CDR2 are SEHNR and FQNEAQ (reference sequence). Trimming cost V 2 bases and J 10 bases, with 9 bases left between them. The CDR3 contains 12 residues. CDR3 sequence: CASSLPVREQFF. CDR3 bases: TGTGCCAGCAGCTTACCGGTCCGAGAGCAGTTCTTC.

DNA for the CDR3: TGTGCCAGCGTTAGACAGAGAAATTCACCCCTCCACTTT. Protein product: CASVRQRNSPLHF. V gene TRBV2 combines with J gene TRBJ1-6; tentatively, D is TRBD1 (5 bases). The V gene's germline CDR1 is SNHLY and CDR2 FYNNEI. V was trimmed by 8 bases and J by 7 bases, leaving 12 bases between them. The CDR3 extends over 13 amino acids.

In this sample, this clonotype turned up a few times. This chain uses TRBV28 with TRBJ2-1, with 7 bases lining up with TRBD2. Per the germline V gene, CDR1 is MDHEN and CDR2 is SYDVKM. CDR3 size: 14 residues. V lost 5 bases and J lost 10; bases outside the gene matches: 11. This CDR3 reads CASSDTTSPREQFF. The CDR3 DNA reads as TGTGCCAGCAGTGACACGACTAGCCCACGAGAGCAGTTCTTC. Complete variable domain (other parts from reference TRBV28 and TRBJ2-1): DVKVTQSSRYLVKRTGEKVFLECVQDMDHENMFWYRQDPGLGLRLIYFSYDVKMKEKGDIPEGYSVSREKKERFSLILESASTNQTSMYLCASSDTTSPREQFFGPGTRLTVL.

This chain connects TRBV29-1 to TRBJ2-1; tentatively, D is TRBD2 (6 bases). Germline V gene sequence: CDR1 SQVTM, CDR2 ANQGSEA. CDR3 length equals 19 residues. Trimming cost V 6 bases and J 7 bases, with 34 bases left between them. The CDR3 sequence: CSVDDIYQTPVARGNEQFF. As DNA, the CDR3 is TGCAGCGTCGATGACATTTACCAAACCCCGGTTGCCCGGGGGAATGAGCAGTTCTTC.

This clonotype has ten or more counts. J is TRBJ1-4 and V is TRBV12-3 or TRBV12-4; no definite D call. V was shortened by 4 bases and J by 0 bases, with 9 bases between the two germline ends. The CDR3 length is 15 residues. The chain's CDR3 is CASSSDGATNEKLFF. The CDR3 DNA reads as TGTGCCAGCAGTTCTGACGGAGCAACTAATGAAAAACTGTTTTTT.